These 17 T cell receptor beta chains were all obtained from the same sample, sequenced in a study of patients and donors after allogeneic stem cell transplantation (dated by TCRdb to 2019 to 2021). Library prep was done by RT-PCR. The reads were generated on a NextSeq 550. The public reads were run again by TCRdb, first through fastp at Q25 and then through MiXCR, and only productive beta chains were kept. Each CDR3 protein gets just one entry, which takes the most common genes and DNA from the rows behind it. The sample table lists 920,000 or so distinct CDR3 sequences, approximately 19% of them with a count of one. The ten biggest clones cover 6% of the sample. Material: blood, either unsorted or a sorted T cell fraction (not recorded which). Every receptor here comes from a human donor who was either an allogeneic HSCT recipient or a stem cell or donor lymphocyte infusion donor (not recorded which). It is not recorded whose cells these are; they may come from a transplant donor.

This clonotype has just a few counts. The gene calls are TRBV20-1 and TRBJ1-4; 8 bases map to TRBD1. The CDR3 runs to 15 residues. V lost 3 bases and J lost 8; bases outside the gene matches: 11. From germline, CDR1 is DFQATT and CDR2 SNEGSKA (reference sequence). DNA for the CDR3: TGCAGTGCTAGGAGCCCGACAGGGGTAAAGGAAAAACTGTTTTTT. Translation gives CSARSPTGVKEKLFF.

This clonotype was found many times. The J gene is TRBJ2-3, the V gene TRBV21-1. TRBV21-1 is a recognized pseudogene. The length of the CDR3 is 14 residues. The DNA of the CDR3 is TGTGCCAGCAGACAGAGCCTAAGCACAGATACGCAGTATTTT. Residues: CASRQSLSTDTQYF.

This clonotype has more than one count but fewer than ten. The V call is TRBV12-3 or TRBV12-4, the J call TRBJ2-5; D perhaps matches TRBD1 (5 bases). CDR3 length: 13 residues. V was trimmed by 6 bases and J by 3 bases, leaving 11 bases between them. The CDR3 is CASSHRQKETQYF. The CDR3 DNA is TGTGCCAGCAGCCACAGACAGAAAGAGACCCAGTACTTC.

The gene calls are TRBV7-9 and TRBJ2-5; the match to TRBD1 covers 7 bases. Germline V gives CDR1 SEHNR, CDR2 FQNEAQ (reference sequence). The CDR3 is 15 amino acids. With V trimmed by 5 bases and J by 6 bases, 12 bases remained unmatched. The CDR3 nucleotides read TGTGCCAGCAGCCATTCGACAGGGATTCGGAAGACCCAGTACTTC. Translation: CASSHSTGIRKTQYF.

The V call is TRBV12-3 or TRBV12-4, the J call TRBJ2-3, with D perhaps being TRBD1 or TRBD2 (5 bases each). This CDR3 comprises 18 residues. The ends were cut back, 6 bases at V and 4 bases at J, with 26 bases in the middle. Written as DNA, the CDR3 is TGTGCCAGCAGGCCCCCGCGTGGGGGAGAGGTGTACCCAGATACGCAGTATTTT. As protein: CASRPPRGGEVYPDTQYF.

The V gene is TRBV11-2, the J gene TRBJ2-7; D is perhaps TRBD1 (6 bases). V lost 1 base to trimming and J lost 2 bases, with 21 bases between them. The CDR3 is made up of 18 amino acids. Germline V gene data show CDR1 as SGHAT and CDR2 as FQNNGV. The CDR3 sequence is CASSLGRGLRGRPYEQYF. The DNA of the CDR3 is TGTGCCAGCAGCTTAGGCAGGGGTTTGAGGGGAAGGCCCTACGAGCAGTACTTC.

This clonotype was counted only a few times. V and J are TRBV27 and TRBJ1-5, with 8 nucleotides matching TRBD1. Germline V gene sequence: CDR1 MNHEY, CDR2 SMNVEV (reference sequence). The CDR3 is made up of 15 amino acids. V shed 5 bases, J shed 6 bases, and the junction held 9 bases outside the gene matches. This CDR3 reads CASSDRGRLGQPQHF. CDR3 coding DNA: TGTGCCAGCAGTGACAGGGGAAGGTTGGGTCAGCCCCAGCATTTT.

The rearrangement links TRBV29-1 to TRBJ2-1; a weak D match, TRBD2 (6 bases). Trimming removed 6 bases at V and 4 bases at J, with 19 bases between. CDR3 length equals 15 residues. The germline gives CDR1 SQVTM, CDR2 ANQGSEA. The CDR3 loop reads CSVLRGGRPYNEQFF. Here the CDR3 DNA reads TGCAGCGTACTGAGAGGAGGGAGACCGTACAATGAGCAGTTCTTC.

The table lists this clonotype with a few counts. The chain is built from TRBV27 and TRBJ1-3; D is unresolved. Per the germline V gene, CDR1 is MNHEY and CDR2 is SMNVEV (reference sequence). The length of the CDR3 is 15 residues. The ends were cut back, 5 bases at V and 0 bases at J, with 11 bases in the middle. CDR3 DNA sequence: TGTGCCAGCAGTATAACTCTAAACTCTGGAAACACCATATATTTT. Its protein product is CASSITLNSGNTIYF.

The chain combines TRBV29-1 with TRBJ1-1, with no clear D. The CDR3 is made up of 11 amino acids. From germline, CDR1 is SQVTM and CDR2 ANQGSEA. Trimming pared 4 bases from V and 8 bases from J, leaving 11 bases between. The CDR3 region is CSVVLGREAFF. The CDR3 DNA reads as TGCAGCGTTGTATTGGGCAGGGAAGCTTTCTTT. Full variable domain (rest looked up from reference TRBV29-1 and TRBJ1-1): SAVISQKPSRDICQRGTSLTIQCQVDSQVTMMFWYRQQPGQSLTLIATANQGSEATYESGFVIDKFPISRPNLTFSTLTVSNMSPEDSSIYLCSVVLGREAFFGQGTRLTVV.

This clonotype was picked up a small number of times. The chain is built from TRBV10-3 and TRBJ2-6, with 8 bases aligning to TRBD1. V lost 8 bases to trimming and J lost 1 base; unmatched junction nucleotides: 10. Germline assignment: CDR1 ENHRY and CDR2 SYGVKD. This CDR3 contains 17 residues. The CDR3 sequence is CAISGTGPSSGANVLTF. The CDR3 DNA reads TGTGCCATCTCCGGGACAGGACCTTCTTCTGGGGCCAACGTCCTGACTTTC.

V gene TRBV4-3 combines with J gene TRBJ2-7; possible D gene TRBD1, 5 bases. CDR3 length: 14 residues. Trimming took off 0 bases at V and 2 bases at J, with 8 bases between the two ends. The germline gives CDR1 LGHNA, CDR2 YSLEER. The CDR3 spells CASSQDPGTYEQYF. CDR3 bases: TGCGCCAGCAGCCAAGATCCAGGGACCTACGAGCAGTACTTC.

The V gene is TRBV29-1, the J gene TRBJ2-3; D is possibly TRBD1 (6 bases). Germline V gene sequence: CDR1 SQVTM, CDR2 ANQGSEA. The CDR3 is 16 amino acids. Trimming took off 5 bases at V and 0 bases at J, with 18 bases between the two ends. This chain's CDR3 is CSVTLRGTQSTDTQYF. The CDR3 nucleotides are TGCAGCGTTACGCTCAGGGGCACTCAGAGCACAGATACGCAGTATTTT.

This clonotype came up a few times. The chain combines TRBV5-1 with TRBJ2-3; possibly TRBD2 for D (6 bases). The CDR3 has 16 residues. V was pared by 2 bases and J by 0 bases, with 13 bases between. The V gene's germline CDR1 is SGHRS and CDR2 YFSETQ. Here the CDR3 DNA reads TGCGCCAGCAGCTTCTACCCCAGCGGGAGCACAGATACGCAGTATTTT. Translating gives CASSFYPSGSTDTQYF.

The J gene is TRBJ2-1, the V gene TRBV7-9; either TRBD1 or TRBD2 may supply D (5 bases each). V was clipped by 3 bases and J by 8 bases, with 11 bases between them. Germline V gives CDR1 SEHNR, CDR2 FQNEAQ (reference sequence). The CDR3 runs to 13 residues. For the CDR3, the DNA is TGTGCCAGCAGCTTTCGTCGAGGGGATGAGCAGTTCTTC. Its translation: CASSFRRGDEQFF.

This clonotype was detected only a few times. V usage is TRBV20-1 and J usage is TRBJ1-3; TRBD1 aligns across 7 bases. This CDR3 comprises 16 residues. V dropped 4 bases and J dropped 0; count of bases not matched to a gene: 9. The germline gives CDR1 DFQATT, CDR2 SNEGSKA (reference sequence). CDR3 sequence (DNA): TGCAGTGCTACCCAAGGGGGACAGTCCTCTGGAAACACCATATATTTT. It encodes CSATQGGQSSGNTIYF.

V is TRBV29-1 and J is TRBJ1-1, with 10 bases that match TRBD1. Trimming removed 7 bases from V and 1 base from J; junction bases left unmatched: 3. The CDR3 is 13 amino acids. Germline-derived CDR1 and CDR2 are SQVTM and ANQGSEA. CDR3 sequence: CSGGQGRNTEAFF. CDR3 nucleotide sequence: TGCAGCGGGGGACAGGGGCGGAACACTGAAGCTTTCTTT.